This paragraph covers one T cell receptor (beta chain) sequence. What antigen it recognizes has not been identified. No quality values exist for individual bases; no much larger clone is one base distant. Donors were healthy HIV-negative adults with no recently reported acute infections or vaccinations. Every donor was a Caucasian adult residing in Nashville, Tennessee, USA. CD4+ T cells were enriched by magnetic negative selection, after which naive cells were positively selected on CD45RA and the negative fraction was taken as the memory subset. After blood collection by leukapheresis, PBMCs were isolated using Ficoll-Histopaque density gradient centrifugation and then cryopreserved in the vapor phase of liquid nitrogen. Analytical flow cytometry was used to check the purity and quantity of every magnetically sorted T cell population. Genomic DNA was isolated from every sorted fraction and measured by UV absorbance on a Nanodrop 2000c.

Relative to germline, V is 2 bases shorter and J is 5 bases shorter, with 22 bases between their ends. From its cysteine to its phenylalanine, the CDR3 spans 18 amino acids. Just the 54-base CDR3 DNA is kept, in frame starting at base 1. The germline V gene encodes CDR1 KGHSH and CDR2 LQKENI. This entry belongs to a study of shared clonotypes between healthy human individuals (dated by TCRdb to between 2020 and 2021). Turning to the overall study: Two women and a few men aged 18 to 49 years were included in the cohort. For each donor, CD4 naive and CD4 memory were each given three plates, CD8 naive was given two plates, and CD8 memory was given one plate. The study deeply sequenced blood TCR repertoires of about five healthy adults to estimate repertoire size and the extent of clonotype sharing between individuals. Different laboratories and diverse techniques were used to prepare libraries and sequence TCR repertoires, to increase sequencing depth and limit assay-specific biases. Per donor, leukapheresis produced somewhere between about 0.85 and 10 billion PBMCs. What the research found in general, with its limitations: Because the study included only a small number of donors, the genetic and exposure-history diversity represented was limited. Compared with non-shared clonotypes, the clonotypes found in all four sorted-subset donors had higher generation probabilities. About 4.5% of naive CD4, around 3.5% of naive CD8, roughly 2.4% of memory CD4, and roughly 0.4% of memory CD8 clonotypes were shared across a handful of donors. Sampling was restricted to blood, and TCR repertoires in tissues likely differ from the TCR repertoires found in blood. Estimated clonotype richness was generally larger for naive than for memory subsets. Incomplete sequencing was indicated by rarefaction of sorted-subset datasets, despite the large sequencing depth. Pairwise subsampling led to the expectation that sequencing depth would affect the degree of clonotype sharing among donors.

Using the deep immunoSEQ assay, TCR CDR3 regions were amplified from genomic DNA by multiplex PCR. Genomic DNA extracted from each cell subset was distributed evenly over all wells of several immunoSEQ 96-well plates, and each plate served as one replicate. For sorted subsets, 200 to 250 ng of genomic DNA, equivalent to 30,000 or so T cell genomes, went into each replicate PCR. The purified libraries were quantified using a Qubit 3.0 fluorometer, sized with a Bioanalyzer 2100, and then quantified again using the KAPA Library Quantification kit. Each immunoSEQ 96-well plate was sequenced on its own single-read 150-cycle Illumina NextSeq 550 flow cell. As for how the authors treated the data: Because only junctional sequences without quality scores were contained in the immunoSEQ output, filtering matching that applied to full-length reads could not be performed. To assign V/J genes and CDR3, sequences were annotated using PyIR, a Python wrapper for IgBLAST v1.9, with IMGT germline references. Reads with weak V/J assignments (E-value above 1e-6), missing CDR3, stop codons, out-of-frame junctions, or ambiguous translated residues were removed. V3J clonotypes were defined as sequences sharing the same inferred V gene, J gene, and CDR3 amino acid sequence. The percentage overlap between two repertoires was calculated by dividing the number of shared unique clonotypes by the size of the smaller repertoire. Three approaches were used to assess repertoire richness: RTK rarefaction, the Chao1 estimator, and Recon v2.1 estimates of unobserved clonotypes. Generation probabilities were computed with OLGA for all TCRbeta clonotypes obtained by the gDNA method from several donors. TCRdb took over this immuneACCESS table, retaining in-frame rearrangements with V and J assigned. Such tables are incomplete; in checked studies, under half of the missing clones stem from an unresolved V gene, and the remainder is unexplained. The DNA was the basis for D and trimming; V, J and clone size are from that table. Within this sample are 2.3 million or so clones, with 90% to 95% of them counted one time only. 0.39% of the sample lies in the top ten.

The receptor comes from a man aged 18 to 29 in good health. Some clones in this sample may be carry-over from other donors' samples. The source material was naive CD4+ T cells from PBMCs. According to the study, the label for this sample's cell subset or site signals: CD45RA+ positively selected. The chain employs TRBV18 and TRBJ2-1, with the D gene possibly TRBD1 or TRBD2, each one fitting 5 bases. The CDR3 in this case is CASSPFAQGRGAHNEQFF. Read as DNA, the sequence is TGTGCCAGCTCACCATTTGCCCAGGGTAGGGGAGCACACAATGAGCAGTTCTTC. Joined to the reference TRBV18 and TRBJ2-1 proteins, this CDR3 gives the full variable domain: NAGVMQNPRHLVRRRGQEARLRCSPMKGHSHVYWYRQLPEEGLKFMVYLQKENIIDESGMPKERFSAEFPKEGPSILRIQQVVRGDSAAYFCASSPFAQGRGAHNEQFFGPGTRLTVL.